This entry lists 22 T cell receptor beta chains sequenced from one sample in a study of blood T cell repertoires in COVID-19. Measured with immunoSEQ multiplex PCR; TCRdb has only the in-frame clones, and not every one. Among over 130,000 clones listed, 84% were seen once. Sample: peripheral blood. The receptors were gathered from a man aged 25 to 40 with COVID-19, enrolled during active disease.

The chain recombines TRBV9 with TRBJ2-7; TRBD2 aligns across 14 bases. Trimming cost V 5 bases and J 6 bases; bases outside gene matches: 4. CDR3 length: 14 amino acids. Germline assignment: CDR1 SGDLS and CDR2 YYNGEE. CDR3 in amino acids: CASSLGLAGGEQYF. The CDR3 bases are TGTGCCAGCAGTCTCGGACTAGCGGGAGGCGAGCAGTACTTC.

In its sample, this clone was seen a few times. The CDR3 region is CASSLWGPHYEQYF. CDR3 in DNA: TGTGCCAGCAGCCTCTGGGGGCCCCACTACGAGCAGTACTTC. The chain couples TRBV6-5 to TRBJ2-7; TRBD1 is a possible D gene (6 bases). The CDR3 runs 14 residues. Germline assignment: CDR1 MNHEY and CDR2 SVGAGI. Trimming removed 6 bases from V and 3 bases from J, with 15 bases in between.

This chain links TRBV5-1 with TRBJ2-7; perhaps TRBD1 as D (5 bases). The germline CDR1 and CDR2 sequences are SGHRS and YFSETQ. CDR3 length: 14 amino acids. The V gene lost 0 bases and the J gene lost 5 bases, with 12 bases spanning the gap. This CDR3 is CASSLADSTHEQYF. The CDR3 bases are TGCGCCAGCAGCTTGGCCGACAGCACTCACGAGCAGTACTTC.

The rearrangement uses TRBV10-2 and TRBJ2-3, with 8 bases fitting TRBD2. The CDR3 length is 18 residues. Germline V lookup: CDR1 WSHSY, CDR2 SAAADI. The junction had 17 bases not matched to a gene; V was cut back by 7 bases and J by 2 bases. The CDR3 protein is CASTRTSSNVLDTDTQYF. CDR3 DNA: TGCGCCAGCACCCGGACTAGCAGTAACGTTCTTGACACAGATACGCAGTATTTT.

The chain carries TRBV7-2 and TRBJ1-1, with D possibly matching TRBD1 (6 bases). V was pared by 5 bases and J by 4 bases, with 14 bases between. Germline V lookup: CDR1 SGHTA, CDR2 FQGNSA. The length of the CDR3 is 14 residues. The CDR3 here is CASSLKGQITEAFF. The CDR3 bases are TGTGCCAGCAGCCTAAAAGGACAGATCACTGAAGCTTTCTTT.

This chain joins TRBV2 and TRBJ2-5, with a possible D match to TRBD2 (6 bases). This CDR3 comprises 15 residues. The V gene's germline CDR1 is SNHLY and CDR2 FYNNEI. The V end lost 6 bases, the J end lost 5 bases, and 19 bases lay between the germline ends. In DNA form, the CDR3 reads TGTGCCAGCAGAGAGGGGCGGGGTACGGGGGAGACCCAGTACTTC. Translated, it gives CASREGRGTGETQYF. Complete variable domain (other parts from reference TRBV2 and TRBJ2-5): EPEVTQTPSHQVTQMGQEVILRCVPISNHLYFYWYRQILGQKVEFLVSFYNNEISEKSEIFDDQFSVERPDGSNFTLKIRSTKLEDSAMYFCASREGRGTGETQYFGPGTRLLVL.

The chain is built from TRBV4-3 and TRBJ2-1; 14 bases agree with TRBD2. The CDR3 has 14 residues. Germline trimming cut 4 bases from V and 8 bases from J; bases unmatched to any gene: 1. CDR1 is LGHNA, CDR2 YSLEER, per germline. The CDR3 nucleotides are TGCGCCAGCAGCCTGACTAGCGGGAGGGATGAGCAGTTCTTC. It is translated as CASSLTSGRDEQFF.

The V and J genes are TRBV10-1 and TRBJ1-1; 7 bases match TRBD1. The CDR3 has 16 amino acids. The trim removed 0 bases at V and 3 bases at J, leaving 7 bases unmatched. The germline V gene has CDR1 WNHNN and CDR2 SYGVQD (reference sequence). CDR3 loop: CASSESGEGGHTEAFF. CDR3 sequence (DNA): TGCGCCAGCAGTGAGTCGGGGGAAGGGGGCCACACTGAAGCTTTCTTT.

The chain uses TRBV5-1 and TRBJ1-4; possible D gene TRBD1, 5 bases. The length of the CDR3 is 12 residues. Looked up from germline, CDR1 is SGHRS and CDR2 is YFSETQ. The V end lost 3 bases, the J end lost 11 bases, and 11 bases lay between the germline ends. In nucleotides, the CDR3 is TGCGCCAGCAGCTCAACGGGGGACAAACTGTTTTTT. It encodes CASSSTGDKLFF.

This rearrangement joins TRBV10-3 to TRBJ2-4; the D is unclear. This CDR3 is built from 17 residues. Between the trimmed V and J ends, which lost 0 bases and 0 bases, there was a span of 12 bases. Germline V gives CDR1 ENHRY, CDR2 SYGVKD. As DNA, the CDR3 is TGTGCCATCAGTGAGTCTAATAGCATCTTAGCCAAAAACATTCAGTACTTC. Translated: CAISESNSILAKNIQYF.

CDR3 region: CASSSTSGSTDTQYF. The CDR3 DNA reads TGTGCCAGCAGCTCCACCAGCGGGAGCACAGATACGCAGTATTTT. The rearrangement joins TRBV6-5 to TRBJ2-3; a possible D gene is TRBD2 (6 bases). The CDR3 has 15 amino acids. Germline values: CDR1 MNHEY, CDR2 SVGAGI. Deletions cut 6 bases from V and 0 bases from J, with 13 bases between.

The rearrangement links TRBV5-6 to TRBJ2-7, with a possible D match to TRBD1 (5 bases). The V gene's germline CDR1 is SGHDT and CDR2 YYEEEE. This CDR3 has 12 residues. Trimming left V 3 bases short and J 11 bases short, with 15 bases between. The CDR3 spells CASSSQQVEEYF. CDR3 DNA: TGTGCCAGCAGCTCCCAACAGGTTGAGGAGTACTTC.

The chain carries TRBV7-2 and TRBJ2-1; 7 bases map to TRBD1. Germline CDR1 SGHTA, CDR2 FQGNSA. The CDR3 consists of 15 residues. The V gene end was trimmed by 5 bases and the J gene end by 4 bases; junction bases not matched to a gene: 8. The CDR3 region is CASSKTGQKYNEQFF. The DNA of the CDR3 is TGTGCCAGCAGCAAAACGGGACAGAAATACAATGAGCAGTTCTTC.

This rearrangement joins TRBV4-3 to TRBJ2-2, with 8 bases identical to TRBD1. From germline, CDR1 is LGHNA and CDR2 YSLEER. The V and J ends lost 3 bases and 6 bases, in that order; junction bases with no gene match: 3. The CDR3 is 14 residues long. CDR3: CASSQETGAGELFF. CDR3 nucleotide sequence: TGCGCCAGCAGCCAGGAGACAGGGGCCGGGGAGCTGTTTTTT.

The chain combines TRBV2 with TRBJ2-5; 8 bases agree with TRBD2. CDR3 length equals 15 residues. Losses at the gene ends were 4 bases for V and 1 base for J; bases not matched to a gene: 5. Germline lookup yields CDR1 SNHLY and CDR2 FYNNEI. The CDR3: CASSAIAGSQETQYF. The CDR3 coding sequence is TGTGCCAGCAGTGCCATAGCGGGATCCCAAGAGACCCAGTACTTC.

The CDR3 nucleotides are TGTGCCAGCAGACCAGGGTACCAGGCGCAGGGCTACACCTTC. Amino acids: CASRPGYQAQGYTF. V usage is TRBV11-2 and J usage is TRBJ1-2, with D possibly TRBD1 on 5 matching bases. The CDR3 loop spans 14 amino acids. Germline values: CDR1 SGHAT, CDR2 FQNNGV. Trimming removed 6 bases at V and 8 bases at J, with 19 bases between.

The chain employs TRBV4-1 and TRBJ2-1; TRBD1 is a possible D gene (5 bases). Germline assignment: CDR1 MGHRA and CDR2 YSYEKL. V gave up 3 bases and J gave up 5 bases, with 14 bases separating them. There are 15 residues in the CDR3. The CDR3 DNA follows: TGCGCCAGCAGCCACCCCACTTCCAGGGACAATGAGCAGTTCTTC. Protein: CASSHPTSRDNEQFF.

The V and J genes are TRBV28 and TRBJ2-5; D is possibly TRBD1 (6 bases). The V gene lost 8 bases and the J gene lost 2 bases, with 12 bases spanning the gap. The CDR3 loop spans 13 amino acids. In germline, CDR1 is MDHEN, CDR2 SYDVKM. The CDR3 nucleotides are TGTGCCAGCGTACAGGGATCTCAAGAGACCCAGTACTTC. Translated: CASVQGSQETQYF.

The V and J genes are TRBV6-5 and TRBJ1-2; possible D gene TRBD1, 6 bases. The CDR3 consists of 15 residues. The V gene lost 7 bases and the J gene lost 8 bases, with 23 bases spanning the gap. Germline V lookup: CDR1 MNHEY, CDR2 SVGAGI. In DNA, the CDR3 is TGTGCCAGCACCAAGACCGGTCAGGGGTATCGGGGCTACACCTTC. Residues: CASTKTGQGYRGYTF.

V and J are TRBV23-1 and TRBJ1-4; the D gene is possibly TRBD1 (6 bases). TRBV23-1 is annotated as an ORF whose role is uncertain. The ends were cut back, 0 bases at V and 6 bases at J, with 14 bases in the middle. The CDR3 sequence is 16 residues long. DNA for the CDR3: TGCGCCAGCAGTCAATCTACAGGGTCAGGCGATGAAAAACTGTTTTTT. Translated: CASSQSTGSGDEKLFF.

The CDR3 sequence: CASSLQRGSSGNTIYF. The CDR3 DNA reads TGTGCCAGTAGCTTACAACGTGGGAGCTCTGGAAACACCATATATTTT. The rearrangement links TRBV19 to TRBJ1-3; no clear D. CDR3 length equals 16 residues. The V end was cut by 6 bases, the J end by 0 bases, with 15 bases between. Germline V gene lookup returns CDR1 LNHDA and CDR2 SQIVND (reference sequence).

V gene TRBV27 combines with J gene TRBJ2-3, with 8 bases that match TRBD2. Germline CDR1 is MNHEY and CDR2 is SMNVEV (reference sequence). This CDR3 region has 15 residues. The junction had 5 bases not matched to a gene; V was cut back by 2 bases and J by 4 bases. Here the CDR3 DNA reads TGTGCCAGCAGTTTACCTAGCGGGTCCCCAGATACGCAGTATTTT. Translating gives CASSLPSGSPDTQYF.